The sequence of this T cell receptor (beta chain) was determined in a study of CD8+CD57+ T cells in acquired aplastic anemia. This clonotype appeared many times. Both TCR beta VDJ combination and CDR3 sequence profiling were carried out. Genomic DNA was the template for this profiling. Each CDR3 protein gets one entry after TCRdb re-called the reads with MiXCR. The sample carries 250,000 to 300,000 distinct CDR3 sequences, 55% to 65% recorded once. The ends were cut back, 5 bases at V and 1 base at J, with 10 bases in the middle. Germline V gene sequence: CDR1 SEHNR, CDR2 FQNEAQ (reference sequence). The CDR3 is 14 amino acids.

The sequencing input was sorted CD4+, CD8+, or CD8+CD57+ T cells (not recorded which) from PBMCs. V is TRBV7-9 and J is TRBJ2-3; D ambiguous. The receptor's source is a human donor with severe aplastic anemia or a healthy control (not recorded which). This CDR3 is CASSEKVGTDTQYF. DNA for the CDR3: TGTGCCAGCAGCGAGAAAGTTGGCACAGATACGCAGTATTTT. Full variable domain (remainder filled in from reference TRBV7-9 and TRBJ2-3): DTGVSQNPRHKITKRGQNVTFRCDPISEHNRLYWYRQTLGQGPEFLTYFQNEAQLEKSRLLSDRFSAERPKGSFSTLEIQRTEQGDSAMYLCASSEKVGTDTQYFGPGTRLTVL.